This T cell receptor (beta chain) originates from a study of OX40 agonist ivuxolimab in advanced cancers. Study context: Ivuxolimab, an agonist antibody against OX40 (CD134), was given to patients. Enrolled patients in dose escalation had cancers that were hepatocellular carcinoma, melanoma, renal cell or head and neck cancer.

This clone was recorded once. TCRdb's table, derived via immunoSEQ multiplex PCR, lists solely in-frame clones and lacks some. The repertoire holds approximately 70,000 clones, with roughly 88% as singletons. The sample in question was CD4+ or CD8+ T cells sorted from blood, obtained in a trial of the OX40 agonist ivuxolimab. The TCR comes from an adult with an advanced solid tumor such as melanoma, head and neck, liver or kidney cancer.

The CDR3 loop is CASSPGFSNQPQHF. CDR3 in DNA: TGTGCCAGCTCACCAGGGTTTAGCAATCAGCCCCAGCATTTT. The genes are TRBV18 and TRBJ1-5; the D is unclear. Germline lookup yields CDR1 KGHSH and CDR2 LQKENI. With 2 bases removed from V and 0 bases from J, the gap between germline ends came to 5 bases. CDR3 length equals 14 residues.